This T cell receptor beta chain was retrieved from a study of vaccination and CD4 T cells after COVID-19 (dated by TCRdb to between 2021 and 2022). Background on the whole study: Every convalescent patient had a positive nasal swab PCR test for SARS-CoV-2, with mild disease in 8 to 10 patients and severe disease in one. In control cultures, a CEFX viral epitope pool was used as positive control, an HIV-1 Nef peptide pool was used as negative control, or no peptide was added. Post-COVID blood samples were collected from convalescent patients a median of around 96 days after diagnosis, with a range of about 30 to 170 days. Overlapping spike peptide pools from SARS-CoV-2 and from the common cold coronaviruses HCoV-NL63, HCoV-OC43 and HCoV-229E were used as culture stimuli. The spike-specific CD4+ TCR repertoire was compared before and after mRNA vaccination in under 11 COVID-19 convalescent patients and a few infection-naive healthy vaccine recipients. Six males and four females were included in the convalescent cohort, with two Hispanic individuals, seven Caucasians, two Asians and one multiracial person represented. Participants received two doses of either the Pfizer-BioNTech BNT162b2 vaccine (n=8) or the Moderna mRNA-1273 vaccine (n=2). Post-vaccine blood samples were collected a median of around 10 weeks after the second vaccine dose, ranging from roughly 12 to 250 days.

The treatment or condition label corresponds to: roughly nine-day PBMC culture with coronavirus spike peptide pools or control peptides (ViraFEST assay). The study used the ViraFEST assay, which expanded antigen-specific T cells with peptide pools and then identified expanded clonotypes by TCR sequencing. The positive SARS-CoV-2 PCR tests of the convalescent patients were dated from March to December 2020, before the Alpha, Beta and Delta variants emerged in the United States. Around 2 million PBMCs per well were cultured in IMDM with roughly 5% human AB serum and about 9.2 IU/ml IL-2, plus 10 ug/ml peptide pools. Half of the culture medium was replaced with fresh IL-2-containing medium on days 3 and 7. CD4+ T cells were isolated after approximately ten days of culture through negative selection using the EasySep CD4+ T cell isolation kit. PBMCs were separated from whole blood using Ficoll-Paque Plus gradient centrifugation and then either used fresh or cryopreserved at -140C. In general, triplicate wells were set up for every culture condition.

CDR3 length: 14 amino acids, cysteine to phenylalanine. Solely the CDR3 DNA is kept, with 42 bases framed from the first base. V loses 2 bases, J loses 7 bases, and the germline ends lie 12 bases apart. CDR1 and CDR2 are drawn from the germline V gene: MDHEN, SYDVKM. Broad study findings and their caveats: The median number of SARS-CoV-2-reactive clonotypes rose from under 25 after infection to some 37 after vaccination, but the change was not significant. Of the vaccine-specific clones in convalescent patients, 304 of 307, or nearly all, reacted only to SARS-CoV-2 spike and did not cross-react with common cold coronaviruses. The number of convalescent patients in the study was relatively small, and the study did not examine early timepoints following natural infection. Among the post-vaccine SARS-CoV-2-reactive clones in convalescent patients, a median around 90% showed up only after vaccination, which suggests vaccine-specific priming.

Library method: PCR. DNA from cultured CD4+ T cells was subjected to TCR sequencing with the Oncomine TCR Beta short-read assay at the Johns Hopkins FTIC core. Genomic DNA was extracted from the cultured CD4+ T cells with the QIAamp micro DNA kit. The Oncomine TCR Beta libraries from cultured CD4+ T cells were pooled using unique dual indexes and then sequenced on an Illumina iSeq 100. On the study's bioinformatics: Non-productive sequences were removed, and CDR3s not starting with C, not ending with F or W, or shorter than 7 amino acids were discarded. Antigen-specific clonotypes were identified with the MANAFEST web application by comparing peptide-stimulated wells with reference and other culture wells. For a clone to be called positive, the clone needed an FDR below 0.05, an odds ratio above 5, and a productive frequency above 0.1% in at least two of three replicate wells. A clonotype was classed as cross-reactive if the clonotype showed significant expansion both in SARS-CoV-2 spike wells and in at least one common cold coronavirus spike condition. Similarity between CDR3 sequences was evaluated in R version 3.6.1 using Levenshtein distances (stringdist) and unrooted phylogenetic trees (ape). TCRdb applied fastp at Q25 and MiXCR to the public reads, then kept only in-frame beta chains. Each entry merges the rows of one CDR3 protein and shows their most common DNA and genes. TCRdb's processing, not the study's, gives the V and J calls here. The sample records 9,500 to 15,000 distinct CDR3 sequences, around 49% of which are singletons. The ten largest make up roughly 14% of the sample.

This clonotype has only a few counts. No cognate antigen has been identified for it. No much larger clonotype is one base removed from it; base qualities were not supplied. The chain uses TRBV28 and TRBJ1-5; TRBD1 is a possible D gene, resting on 5 matching bases. The sample comprised CD4+ T cells from blood, cultured in vitro. The receptor was derived from a human donor who had recovered from COVID-19. The CDR3 in this case is CASSLAWGVQPQHF. In nucleotides, the sequence is TGTGCCAGCAGTTTAGCCTGGGGGGTACAGCCCCAGCATTTT.